The rows below give T cell receptor beta chains drawn from one sample of a study of blood T cell repertoires in COVID-19. Some clones are missing from TCRdb's copy, which holds only in-frame ones; the method was immunoSEQ multiplex PCR. Found here are about 300,000 clones, just over 85% of them singletons; the top ten hold 3.5% to 4.5%. The sample consisted of PBMCs or T cells enriched from blood (not recorded which). These receptors were collected from a man aged 25 to 40 who had recovered from COVID-19. Each CDR3 is given with its conserved first and last residue.

CDR3aa	v_gene	j_gene
CASSLAERPPSYNEQFF	TRBV5-1	TRBJ2-1
CASSHRQGGSYGYTF	TRBV4-1	TRBJ1-2
CASSLDRVRTDTQYF	TRBV11-2	TRBJ2-3
CASSANFMNTEAFF	TRBV5-1	TRBJ1-1
CASSYQGNQPQHF	TRBV6-5	TRBJ1-5
CASSSPSRRAGANVLTF	TRBV19	TRBJ2-6
CASSPAQRLNQPQHF	TRBV19	TRBJ1-5
CASSRSPGQAFTDTQYF	TRBV3-1/TRBV3-2	TRBJ2-3
CASSYPGLAVNEQFF	TRBV11-1	TRBJ2-1
CAISESGKVGELFF	TRBV10-3	TRBJ2-2